This T cell receptor (beta chain) was documented in a study of CD8 T cells in Susac syndrome. The CDR3 is made up of 17 amino acids. Germline V gene lookup returns CDR1 DFQATT and CDR2 SNEGSKA (reference sequence). V lost 4 bases, J lost 6 bases, and 14 bases stayed unmatched. Reverse transcription of about 0.5 to 1 ug RNA used random hexamers. Via MiXCR, TCRdb re-called the immunoSEQ multiplex PCR reads, giving one row per CDR3 protein. The sample holds roughly 120,000 distinct CDR3 sequences; 95% to 98% are singletons and the top ten take roughly 0.099%. The receptor comes from a human donor in good health. The chain recombines TRBV20-1 with TRBJ1-6, with 8 bases identical to TRBD1. The sequencing input was CD4+ T cells from PBMCs. The CDR3 protein is CSATPAKDRAINSPLHF. CDR3 DNA sequence: TGCAGTGCTACCCCAGCCAAGGACAGGGCGATTAATTCACCCCTCCACTTT.